The 9 T cell receptor beta chains presented below share a single source sample, sequenced in a study of pediatric ulcerative colitis. Sequencing was performed with immunoSEQ multiplex PCR; in TCRdb, only in-frame clones are kept and a portion is missing. The table shows about 64,000 clones, with 75% to 85% occurring only once. Sample: blood. These receptors were taken from a boy younger than 18 with moderate ulcerative colitis.

This chain links TRBV19 with TRBJ1-4; D is unresolved. Germline V gene lookup returns CDR1 LNHDA and CDR2 SQIVND (reference sequence). The V gene lost 6 bases and the J gene lost 3 bases, with 26 bases spanning the gap. CDR3 length: 19 residues. CDR3 residues: CASRQGWTPTPHANEKLFF. The CDR3 nucleotides are TGTGCCAGTAGGCAAGGGTGGACTCCAACCCCCCATGCTAATGAAAAACTGTTTTTT. The entire variable domain, with the rest obtained from reference TRBV19 and TRBJ1-4, is as follows: DGGITQSPKYLFRKEGQNVTLSCEQNLNHDAMYWYRQDPGQGLRLIYYSQIVNDFQKGDIAEGYSVSREKKESFPLTVTSAQKNPTAFYLCASRQGWTPTPHANEKLFFGSGTQLSVL.

The chain links TRBV2 to TRBJ2-7; D is perhaps TRBD2 (6 bases). There are 15 residues in the CDR3. Germline lookup yields CDR1 SNHLY and CDR2 FYNNEI. Trimming took off 3 bases at V and 0 bases at J, with 12 bases between the two ends. The CDR3 DNA is TGTGCCAGCAGTGATACGGGACTTAGCTCCTACGAGCAGTACTTC. It yields the protein CASSDTGLSSYEQYF.

Here the CDR3 reads CASSSGKGASVTEAFF. The CDR3 bases are TGTGCCAGCAGCTCCGGTAAAGGGGCGTCGGTCACTGAAGCTTTCTTT. The rearrangement uses TRBV7-9 and TRBJ1-1, with TRBD1 as a possible D gene (5 bases). V lost 4 bases and J 4 bases, leaving 19 bases between the germline ends. This CDR3 has 16 residues. CDR1 SEHNR and CDR2 FQNEAQ come from the germline V gene (reference sequence).

This sequence joins TRBV19 and TRBJ2-7; TRBD2 is a possible D gene (5 bases). Germline-derived CDR1 and CDR2 are LNHDA and SQIVND (reference sequence). There are 16 residues in the CDR3. V dropped 6 bases and J dropped 2 bases, with 20 bases sitting between them. The CDR3 nucleotides are TGTGCCAGTAGCAGTATGTGGGCGGGTGGCGCCTACGAGCAGTACTTC. As protein: CASSSMWAGGAYEQYF.

V usage is TRBV19 and J usage is TRBJ1-1; D gene unclear. V gave up 5 bases and J gave up 6 bases, with 13 bases separating them. The germline gives CDR1 LNHDA, CDR2 SQIVND (reference sequence). There are 13 residues in the CDR3. CDR3 sequence reads: CASSFLASAEAFF. The CDR3 DNA reads TGTGCCAGTAGTTTCCTGGCTTCCGCTGAAGCTTTCTTT.

This clone was recorded once. The genes are TRBV6-7 and TRBJ2-1, with TRBD2 matching 11 bases. Being an ORF, TRBV6-7 has a function that is uncertain. CDR3 size: 15 residues. Unmatched junction bases numbered 4, after V lost 5 bases and J lost 4 bases. In nucleotides, the CDR3 is TGTGCCAGCAGTCCCGGGACTAGCGGTTACAATGAGCAGTTCTTC. Encoded protein: CASSPGTSGYNEQFF.

This clone was observed a handful of times. This rearrangement joins TRBV15 to TRBJ1-1; D is ambiguous. V was shortened by 2 bases and J by 11 bases, with 12 bases between the two germline ends. CDR1 LNHNV and CDR2 YYDKDF come from the germline V gene (reference sequence). The CDR3 runs 12 residues. This chain's CDR3 is CATSRHGVRAFF. The CDR3 DNA reads TGTGCCACCAGCAGACATGGGGTGCGTGCTTTCTTT.

This chain connects TRBV9 to TRBJ1-3; TRBD1 might be the D (5 bases). V lost 3 bases to trimming and J lost 8 bases, with 15 bases between them. The CDR3 consists of 14 residues. From germline, CDR1 is SGDLS and CDR2 YYNGEE. CDR3 region: CASSARGGDHTIYF. CDR3 nucleotide sequence: TGTGCCAGCAGCGCCCGCGGGGGGGACCACACCATATATTTT.

CDR3: CASSVRDSSYEQYF. CDR3 DNA: TGTGCCAGCAGCGTGCGGGACTCATCCTACGAGCAGTACTTC. This chain connects TRBV9 to TRBJ2-7, with D possibly TRBD2 on 6 matching bases. The CDR3 extends over 14 amino acids. From germline, CDR1 is SGDLS and CDR2 YYNGEE. The germline V and J ends were trimmed by 2 bases and 1 base, with 10 bases remaining between them.